Sequencing of this T cell receptor beta chain was carried out in a study of a mutant IDH1 vaccine in newly diagnosed glioma. Notes on the study in general: No link was apparently found between pseudoprogression and changes in top peripheral T cell clonotypes. A vaccine-induced immune response developed in roughly 93% of the patients.

Worth noting for this clone: As yet, its antigen is unknown.

The germline V gene has CDR1 GTSNPN and CDR2 SVGIG (reference sequence). The CDR3 extends over 20 amino acids. The V segment lost 2 bases and the J segment 6 bases; nucleotides outside the gene matches: 24. Sequencing used immunoSEQ multiplex PCR; TCRdb keeps in-frame clones, though not all of them. This repertoire shows roughly 30,000 clones, roughly 86% found once; its top ten account for 15%. Noted time point: week 35, safety follow-up. Each dose of the vaccine consisted of 300 ug of mutant IDH1 20-mer peptide, with topical imiquimod. The sequence was obtained from a man under 40 with glioma. The gene calls are TRBV30 and TRBJ2-7; 11 bases align to TRBD2. The source material was PBMCs, sampled from a glioma patient whose treatment included an IDH1 peptide vaccine. The CDR3 is CAWSLGTRTSGVSGRAEQYF. The DNA for the CDR3 is TGTGCCTGGAGTCTAGGCACTCGGACGAGTGGTGTTAGCGGGAGGGCCGAGCAGTACTTC.